This TCR beta chain originates from a study of blood T cell repertoires in COVID-19. Study at large: COVID-19 samples from acute and convalescent phases originated in the United States, Italy and Spain. Nucleic acid was either cDNA or gDNA, and it came from T cells, B-cell-depleted T cells, or PBMCs.

The CDR3 has 16 amino acids. Per germline, CDR1 MNHEY and CDR2 SMNVEV (reference sequence). V was pared by 3 bases and J by 10 bases, with 11 bases of the junction left unmatched. In the original analysis: Amplification from reference gene primers served as the basis for estimated nucleated cell counts. Libraries were prepared by immunoSEQ multiplex PCR; TCRdb keeps only in-frame clonotypes and omits some of them. V and J calls and clone size are as listed in that table; D and trimming were resolved from the DNA. The data show around 78,000 clones, about nine tenths seen once. This chain connects TRBV27 to TRBJ1-6; 8 positions match TRBD1. Sequencing was carried out using peripheral blood. The clonotype was recovered from a man aged 50 to 60 with active or convalescent COVID-19. CDR3 amino acids: CASSFDRGDPRSPLHF. In DNA form, the CDR3 reads TGTGCCAGCAGTTTCGACAGGGGCGATCCGAGATCACCCCTCCACTTT.